This is a list of T cell receptor beta chains from one sample in a study of response to subunit inactivated influenza vaccine. MiXCR, applied by TCRdb to the RT-PCR reads, yields one record per CDR3 protein. The table lists more than 550,000 distinct CDR3 sequences, roughly 12% of them singletons. The specimen was PBMCs from blood, collected on the day of vaccination. All receptors come from a man aged 45 to 65 who received an inactivated influenza vaccine. Each CDR3 is given with its conserved first and last residue. The D gene is left open where the match is weak. Not all rows give a size; the values are once, few, many and, for expanded clones, a class.

v_gene	d_gene	j_gene	abundance	CDR3aa	CDR3nt
TRBV7-9	-	TRBJ1-6	few	CASSLYFAYDNSPLHF	TGTGCCAGCAGCTTATACTTCGCTTACGATAATTCACCCCTCCACTTT
TRBV28	-	TRBJ2-7	few	CASSQPSGYEQYF	TGTGCCAGCAGTCAACCATCGGGCTACGAGCAGTACTTC
TRBV12-3/TRBV12-4	TRBD1	TRBJ2-7	many	CASRRGAGGRNEQYF	TGTGCCAGCAGAAGAGGGGCAGGGGGACGGAACGAGCAGTACTTC
TRBV12-3/TRBV12-4	-	TRBJ2-3	many	CASSLGSPDTQYF	TGTGCCAGCAGTTTGGGTAGCCCGGATACGCAGTATTTT
TRBV7-6	-	TRBJ2-2	few	CASSLTESGELFF	TGTGCCAGCAGCTTAACGGAATCCGGGGAGCTGTTTTTT
TRBV28	TRBD1	TRBJ1-4	-	CASSLRQGEERLFF	TGTGCCAGCAGTTTGAGACAGGGTGAGGAAAGACTGTTTTTT
TRBV4-2	-	TRBJ2-7	-	CASSPQDTYYEQYF	TGTGCCAGCAGCCCTCAAGACACTTACTACGAGCAGTACTTC
TRBV29-1	TRBD2	TRBJ2-1	-	CSVLLADYNEQFF	TGCAGCGTTTTGCTAGCGGACTACAATGAGCAGTTCTTC
TRBV20-1	TRBD2	TRBJ2-1	-	CSAPTTSGGYNEQFF	TGCAGTGCCCCCACAACTAGCGGAGGCTACAATGAGCAGTTCTTC
TRBV7-3	-	TRBJ2-1	few	CASSLVAENYNEQFF	TGTGCCAGCAGCTTAGTAGCGGAAAACTACAATGAGCAGTTCTTC
TRBV18	-	TRBJ2-7	many	CASSPRPEAYEQYF	TGTGCCAGCTCACCCCGCCCGGAGGCCTACGAGCAGTACTTC
TRBV6-2/TRBV6-3	-	TRBJ2-1	few	CASGNRVGGTYNEQFF	TGTGCCAGCGGTAACAGGGTTGGGGGCACATACAATGAGCAGTTCTTC
TRBV7-2	-	TRBJ2-3	few	CASSLPNTDTQYF	TGTGCCAGCAGCCTCCCAAACACAGATACGCAGTATTTT
TRBV7-2	-	TRBJ2-3	few	CASSSSFSGTDTQYF	TGTGCCAGCAGCTCCTCCTTCAGCGGCACAGATACGCAGTATTTT
TRBV20-1	-	TRBJ2-7	few	CSAHHEGPSYEQYF	TGCAGTGCTCATCATGAGGGACCCTCCTACGAGCAGTACTTC
TRBV4-1	-	TRBJ2-4	few	CASSQGPGLAKNIQYF	TGCGCCAGCAGCCAAGGACCGGGACTAGCCAAAAACATTCAGTACTTC
TRBV7-8	-	TRBJ2-1	many	CASSFGSGSYNEQFF	TGTGCCAGCAGCTTCGGGTCGGGGTCCTACAATGAGCAGTTCTTC
TRBV6-5	-	TRBJ1-1	few	CASSYSNERTEAFF	TGTGCCAGCAGTTACTCGAACGAGCGGACTGAAGCTTTCTTT
TRBV5-1	-	TRBJ2-3	few	CASSWRDTDTQYF	TGCGCCAGCAGCTGGCGGGACACAGATACGCAGTATTTT
TRBV29-1	TRBD1	TRBJ2-2	many	CSAHRGTANTGELFF	TGCAGCGCTCACAGGGGGACAGCGAACACCGGGGAGCTGTTTTTT
TRBV6-1	TRBD2	TRBJ2-1	few	CASTYLKGGLGVNEQFF	TGTGCCAGCACCTACCTTAAAGGGGGACTAGGAGTCAATGAGCAGTTCTTC
TRBV9	-	TRBJ2-2	many	CASSIQEYGGELFF	TGTGCCAGCAGCATACAGGAGTATGGCGGGGAGCTGTTTTTT
TRBV6-2/TRBV6-3	TRBD2	TRBJ2-7	few	CASSLTTSGIYEQYF	TGTGCCAGCAGCCTCACGACTAGCGGGATATACGAGCAGTACTTC
TRBV2	TRBD1	TRBJ1-1	-	CATKRTGNTEAFF	TGTGCCACGAAGAGGACAGGGAACACTGAAGCTTTCTTT
TRBV5-1	-	TRBJ1-1	many	CASSPRTGMNTEAFF	TGCGCCAGCAGCCCCCGTACAGGGATGAACACTGAAGCTTTCTTT
TRBV10-3	-	TRBJ1-1	few	CAISESAKGFAEAFF	TGTGCCATCAGTGAGTCGGCTAAGGGATTCGCTGAAGCTTTCTTT
TRBV5-1	-	TRBJ1-1	-	CASSLGTGFMNTEAFF	TGCGCCAGCAGCCTTGGGACGGGATTCATGAACACTGAAGCTTTCTTT
TRBV7-8	TRBD2	TRBJ2-7	few	CASSLGTSFYEQYF	TGTGCCAGCAGCTTAGGGACTAGCTTCTACGAGCAGTACTTC
TRBV20-1	TRBD2	TRBJ2-1	-	CSARYGGAGNEQFF	TGCAGTGCTAGATACGGGGGGGCCGGCAATGAGCAGTTCTTC
TRBV12-3/TRBV12-4	-	TRBJ2-5	-	CASSLSFGKETQYF	TGTGCCAGCAGTTTATCGTTCGGAAAAGAGACCCAGTACTTC
TRBV20-1	-	TRBJ2-3	many	CSARRGLDTQYF	TGCAGTGCAAGACGGGGCTTAGATACGCAGTATTTT
TRBV20-1	-	TRBJ2-7	few	CSAIPVEVSYEQYF	TGCAGTGCTATCCCCGTTGAGGTTTCCTACGAGCAGTACTTC
TRBV20-1	-	TRBJ1-5	-	CSARAADYSNQPQHF	TGCAGTGCTAGGGCGGCCGACTATAGCAATCAGCCCCAGCATTTT
TRBV29-1	-	TRBJ2-7	few	CSVEGGTDGNYEQYF	TGCAGCGTTGAAGGGGGGACGGACGGGAACTACGAGCAGTACTTC
TRBV5-1	TRBD2	TRBJ2-1	many	CASTVTSGGYNEQFF	TGCGCCAGCACCGTCACTAGCGGGGGATACAATGAGCAGTTCTTC
TRBV7-3	-	TRBJ2-5	-	CASSNGPGPKTQYF	TGTGCCAGCAGTAACGGACCGGGGCCCAAGACCCAGTACTTC
TRBV5-1	-	TRBJ2-7	few	CASSFGGLGYEQYF	TGCGCCAGCAGCTTTGGGGGGCTAGGATACGAGCAGTACTTC
TRBV7-2	TRBD2	TRBJ2-7	-	CASSLEVGGRGQYF	TGTGCCAGCAGCTTAGAGGTGGGTGGGAGGGGGCAGTACTTC
TRBV27	-	TRBJ2-5	-	CASSLGAHGETQYF	TGTGCCAGCAGTTTAGGGGCCCACGGGGAGACCCAGTACTTC
TRBV7-2	TRBD1	TRBJ2-3	-	CASSLDRGRGDTQYF	TGTGCCAGCAGCTTGGACAGGGGGCGCGGAGATACGCAGTATTTT
TRBV6-2/TRBV6-3	-	TRBJ2-7	few	CASSYSFEQYF	TGTGCCAGCAGTTACTCGTTTGAGCAGTACTTC
TRBV5-6	TRBD1	TRBJ1-3	-	CASSAWTGASGNTIYF	TGTGCCAGCAGCGCTTGGACAGGGGCTTCAGGAAACACCATATATTTT
TRBV6-1	TRBD2	TRBJ2-7	-	CASSSGLENEQYF	TGTGCCAGCAGCTCGGGACTAGAGAACGAGCAGTACTTC
TRBV28	-	TRBJ2-5	-	CASSWRDSQETQYF	TGTGCCAGCAGTTGGAGGGACAGCCAAGAGACCCAGTACTTC
TRBV12-3/TRBV12-4	TRBD2	TRBJ2-3	few	CASRSYRTSGRTYTQYF	TGTGCCAGCAGATCTTACAGGACTAGCGGTCGCACATATACGCAGTATTTT
TRBV11-1	-	TRBJ1-5	many	CASSLALQGIDSNQPQHF	TGTGCCAGCAGCTTAGCGTTACAGGGTATCGATAGCAATCAGCCCCAGCATTTT
TRBV12-3/TRBV12-4	-	TRBJ1-2	-	CASKPEAGGYTF	TGTGCCAGCAAACCTGAGGCGGGCGGCTACACCTTC
TRBV29-1	TRBD1	TRBJ2-7	-	CSVELPTGGYEQYF	TGCAGCGTTGAACTTCCGACAGGGGGCTACGAGCAGTACTTC
TRBV7-2	-	TRBJ2-5	few	CASSEGRETQYF	TGTGCCAGCAGCGAGGGTAGAGAGACCCAGTACTTC
TRBV20-1	TRBD2	TRBJ2-7	-	CSAGTLPGLAGATYEQYF	TGCAGTGCTGGAACACTACCGGGACTAGCGGGGGCCACCTACGAGCAGTACTTC
TRBV12-3/TRBV12-4	-	TRBJ2-2	many	CASSDPNTGELFF	TGTGCCAGCAGCGACCCGAACACCGGGGAGCTGTTTTTT
TRBV7-9	-	TRBJ2-5	-	CASSPKGMVQETQYF	TGTGCCAGCAGCCCTAAGGGGATGGTACAAGAGACCCAGTACTTC
TRBV11-2	-	TRBJ2-2	few	CASSVATANTGELFF	TGTGCCAGCAGCGTCGCCACTGCGAACACCGGGGAGCTGTTTTTT
TRBV20-1	-	TRBJ2-1	-	CSARGGARSYNEQFF	TGCAGTGCTAGAGGAGGGGCTCGCTCCTACAATGAGCAGTTCTTC
TRBV20-1	-	TRBJ2-1	-	CSASGAWLAINEQFF	TGCAGTGCTAGTGGAGCTTGGCTAGCCATAAATGAGCAGTTCTTC
TRBV5-6	TRBD1	TRBJ2-5	few	CASSLPGGMETQYF	TGTGCCAGCAGCTTGCCAGGGGGCATGGAGACCCAGTACTTC
TRBV5-1	TRBD1	TRBJ2-3	many	CASRPGTASTDTQYF	TGCGCCAGCAGGCCCGGGACAGCGAGCACAGATACGCAGTATTTT
TRBV4-1	TRBD1	TRBJ1-1	-	CASSQVRLQGTEAFF	TGCGCCAGCAGCCAAGTCAGGCTACAGGGGACTGAAGCTTTCTTT
TRBV12-3/TRBV12-4	-	TRBJ2-1	few	CASTTGTVGQFF	TGTGCCAGCACCACCGGGACTGTGGGGCAGTTCTTC
TRBV20-1	-	TRBJ2-7	many	CSARPLSRYEQYF	TGCAGTGCCCGACCGCTTAGTAGATACGAGCAGTACTTC